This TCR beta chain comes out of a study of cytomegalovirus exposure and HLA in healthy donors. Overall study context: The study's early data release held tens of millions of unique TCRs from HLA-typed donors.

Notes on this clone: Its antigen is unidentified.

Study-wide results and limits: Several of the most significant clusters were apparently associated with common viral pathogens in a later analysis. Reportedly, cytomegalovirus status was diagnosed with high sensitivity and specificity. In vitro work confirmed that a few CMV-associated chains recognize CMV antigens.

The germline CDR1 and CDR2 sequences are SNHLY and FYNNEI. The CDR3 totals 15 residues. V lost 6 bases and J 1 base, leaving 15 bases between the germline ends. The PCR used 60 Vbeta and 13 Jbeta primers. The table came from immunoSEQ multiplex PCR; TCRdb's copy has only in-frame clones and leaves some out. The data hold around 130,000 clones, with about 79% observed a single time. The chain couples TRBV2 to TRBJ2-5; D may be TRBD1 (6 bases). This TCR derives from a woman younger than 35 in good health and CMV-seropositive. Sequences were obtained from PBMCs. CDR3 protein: CASSLVQGSQETQYF. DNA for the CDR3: TGTGCCAGCAGCCTAGTCCAGGGGAGCCAAGAGACCCAGTACTTC. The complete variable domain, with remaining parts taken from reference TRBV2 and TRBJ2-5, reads EPEVTQTPSHQVTQMGQEVILRCVPISNHLYFYWYRQILGQKVEFLVSFYNNEISEKSEIFDDQFSVERPDGSNFTLKIRSTKLEDSAMYFCASSLVQGSQETQYFGPGTRLLVL.